The 29 T cell receptor beta chains reported below all come from one sample, sequenced in a study of T cells in Graves' hyperthyroidism and ophthalmopathy. Amplified TCR beta CDR3 regions derived from RNA transcripts. Using the HTBI primer set, a first-round RT-PCR was run on the TCR CDR3. TCRdb passed the multiplex PCR reads through MiXCR, listing each CDR3 protein once. The data hold over 90,000 distinct CDR3 sequences, with 40% to 50% observed a single time. Material: blood. All receptors derive from a man aged 35 to 55 with Graves' hyperthyroidism.

This chain uses TRBV2 with TRBJ2-7, with 7 bases identical to TRBD1. The V and J ends lost 4 bases and 1 base, in that order; junction bases with no gene match: 10. The CDR3 runs to 16 residues. The germline V gene encodes CDR1 SNHLY and CDR2 FYNNEI. CDR3 region: CASSVGPRQGSYEQYF. CDR3 DNA sequence: TGTGCCAGCAGTGTGGGCCCAAGACAGGGTTCCTACGAGCAGTACTTC.

A word on this clonotype: A much larger clone lies a single base off, so this may be a read error. This chain connects TRBV7-8 to TRBJ1-2; D is possibly TRBD1 (6 bases). This CDR3 has 14 amino acids. CDR1 and CDR2 (germline): SGHVS, FQNEAQ. Between the trimmed V and J ends, which lost 6 bases and 7 bases, there was a span of 18 bases. DNA for the CDR3: TGTGCCAGCAGTGATCGGGGGGGGGCGGGTGGCTACACCTTC. Residues: CASSDRGGAGGYTF.

In this sample, this clonotype turned up many times. V is TRBV10-2 and J is TRBJ2-1; TRBD1 matches 7 bases. The germline CDR1 and CDR2 sequences are WSHSY and SAAADI. The CDR3 extends over 14 amino acids. Unmatched junction bases numbered 7, after V lost 6 bases and J lost 5 bases. CDR3 DNA: TGCGCCAGCAGGGACAGGCAACCCAACAATGAGCAGTTCTTC. It codes for CASRDRQPNNEQFF.

The V gene is TRBV11-2, the J gene TRBJ2-7; TRBD2 matches 7 bases. CDR1 is SGHAT and CDR2 is FQNNGV in the germline V gene. Trimming took 1 base from V and 5 from J; bases not matched to a gene: 5. CDR3 length: 14 residues. CDR3 loop: CASSLVGGYDEQYF. CDR3 DNA sequence: TGTGCCAGCAGCTTAGTGGGGGGGTACGACGAGCAGTACTTC.

This clonotype was counted ten times or more. The genes are TRBV5-1 and TRBJ2-7; TRBD1 agrees at 10 bases. The trim removed 2 bases at V and 4 bases at J, leaving 6 bases unmatched. Looked up from germline, CDR1 is SGHRS and CDR2 is YFSETQ. This CDR3 spans 15 amino acids. The DNA for the CDR3 is TGCGCCAGCAGCTTCCTGGGACAGGGGTCTTACGAGCAGTACTTC. Protein sequence: CASSFLGQGSYEQYF. Complete variable domain (other parts from reference TRBV5-1 and TRBJ2-7): KAGVTQTPRYLIKTRGQQVTLSCSPISGHRSVSWYQQTPGQGLQFLFEYFSETQRNKGNFPGRFSGRQFSNSRSEMNVSTLELGDSALYLCASSFLGQGSYEQYFGPGTRLTVT.

The rearrangement uses TRBV20-1 and TRBJ2-3; D is unresolved. Germline loops: CDR1 DFQATT, CDR2 SNEGSKA (reference sequence). The CDR3 runs to 10 residues. Trimming removed 1 base at V and 4 bases at J, with 0 bases between. CDR3 protein: CSARADTQYF. The CDR3 bases are TGCAGTGCTAGAGCAGATACGCAGTATTTT.

At least ten counts were recorded for this clonotype. CDR3 sequence: CASTPPLGGPLAGGPAPDTQYF. Here the CDR3 DNA reads TGTGCCAGCACCCCTCCCCTTGGGGGGCCGCTAGCGGGGGGCCCGGCGCCCGATACGCAGTATTTT. This chain joins TRBV2 and TRBJ2-3; 11 bases map to TRBD2. Germline V gene sequence: CDR1 SNHLY, CDR2 FYNNEI. V lost 7 bases and J lost 6; bases outside the gene matches: 30. This CDR3 has 22 residues. The variable domain in full, completed from reference TRBV2 and TRBJ2-3, reads EPEVTQTPSHQVTQMGQEVILRCVPISNHLYFYWYRQILGQKVEFLVSFYNNEISEKSEIFDDQFSVERPDGSNFTLKIRSTKLEDSAMYFCASTPPLGGPLAGGPAPDTQYFGPGTRLTVL.

The CDR3 DNA reads as TGTGCCAGCAGCGATACCCCTGGGGATACGCAGTATTTT. Translation gives CASSDTPGDTQYF. The chain has TRBV3-1 and TRBJ2-3; D remains unclear. V was shortened by 5 bases and J by 6 bases, with 12 bases between the two germline ends. The germline V gene encodes CDR1 LGHDT and CDR2 YNNKEL (reference sequence). The CDR3 sequence is 13 residues long.

The V gene is TRBV2, the J gene TRBJ1-2; D is undetermined. CDR3 length: 14 amino acids. Germline CDR1 reads SNHLY; CDR2 reads FYNNEI. Trimming removed 3 bases from V and 8 bases from J, with 16 bases in between. CDR3 residues: CASSERTGEEGYTF. The CDR3, as DNA: TGTGCCAGCAGTGAGCGGACGGGAGAAGAGGGCTACACCTTC.

The table lists this clonotype with many counts. The V gene is TRBV6-5, the J gene TRBJ2-2; possibly TRBD2 for D (7 bases). The germline V and J ends were trimmed by 4 bases and 2 bases, with 8 bases remaining between them. This CDR3 has 14 amino acids. Germline V gene sequence: CDR1 MNHEY, CDR2 SVGAGI. The CDR3 coding sequence is TGTGCCAGCAGTTGGGGGGGCAACACCGGGGAGCTGTTTTTT. Protein: CASSWGGNTGELFF.

This clonotype occurred many times. This sequence joins TRBV9 and TRBJ2-7, with TRBD1 identical over 8 bases. The CDR3 covers 15 residues. Germline trimming cut 0 bases from V and 7 bases from J; bases unmatched to any gene: 9. Looked up from germline, CDR1 is SGDLS and CDR2 is YYNGEE. CDR3 sequence reads: CASSVVPGGMGEQYF. The CDR3 DNA sequence: TGTGCCAGCAGCGTAGTTCCAGGGGGCATGGGTGAGCAGTACTTC.

The chain has TRBV5-8 and TRBJ2-1; possibly TRBD1 for D (6 bases). Trimming left V 0 bases short and J 3 bases short, with 10 bases between. The V gene's germline CDR1 is SGHTS and CDR2 YDEGEE. There are 15 residues in the CDR3. CDR3 sequence reads: CASSLGTEGYNEQFF. The CDR3 coding sequence is TGTGCCAGCAGCTTGGGGACAGAGGGCTACAATGAGCAGTTCTTC. Combining the CDR3 with reference TRBV5-8 and TRBJ2-1 gives the whole variable domain EAGVTQSPTHLIKTRGQQATLRCSPISGHTSVYWYQQALGLGLQFLLWYDEGEERNRGNFPPRFSGRQFPNYSSELNVNALELEDSALYLCASSLGTEGYNEQFFGPGTRLTVL.

The table lists this clonotype with many counts. V and J are TRBV20-1 and TRBJ2-3; 11 nucleotides line up with TRBD2. With 0 bases clipped from V and 1 base from J, the junction kept 0 bases outside the gene matches. CDR1 is DFQATT, CDR2 SNEGSKA, per germline (reference sequence). The CDR3 has 15 residues. Here the CDR3 DNA reads TGCAGTGCTAGAGATAGCGGGAGGGGCACAGATACGCAGTATTTT. Translating gives CSARDSGRGTDTQYF.

As regards this clonotype: A junction boundary mismatches the germline segment, possibly from a read error. This chain joins TRBV10-1 and TRBJ1-4; TRBD1 matches at 8 bases. CDR3 length: 14 amino acids. CDR1 and CDR2 from the germline V gene are WNHNN and SYGVQD (reference sequence). Here the CDR3 reads CASSRQGPGEKPFF. The CDR3 DNA reads TGCGCCAGCAGCCGACAGGGGCCAGGGGAAAAACCGTTTTTT.

The V and J genes are TRBV5-1 and TRBJ2-7, with 9 bases identical to TRBD1. The CDR3 consists of 13 residues. With V trimmed by 4 bases and J by 5 bases, 4 bases remained unmatched. Germline loops: CDR1 SGHRS, CDR2 YFSETQ. The CDR3 here is CASSPGQGDEQYF. Here the CDR3 DNA reads TGCGCCAGCAGCCCGGGACAGGGAGACGAGCAGTACTTC.

About this clonotype itself: No conserved phenylalanine or tryptophan ends this CDR3, so it is likely a read error. V usage is TRBV7-8 and J usage is TRBJ1-1; D unclear. This CDR3 region has 13 residues. Per the germline V gene, CDR1 is SGHVS and CDR2 is FQNEAQ. The germline V and J ends were trimmed by 2 bases and 6 bases, with 10 bases remaining between them. CDR3 coding DNA: TGTGCCAGCAGCTTAATGATTCCGTCTGAAGCTTTCCTT. Translation: CASSLMIPSEAFL.

This clonotype was recorded many times. The chain joins TRBV19 to TRBJ2-3; 11 nucleotides agree with TRBD2. V lost 3 bases and J lost 2; bases outside the gene matches: 4. The CDR3 has 16 residues. Germline CDR1 reads LNHDA; CDR2 reads SQIVND (reference sequence). The CDR3 sequence: CASSITSGGHTDTQYF. The CDR3 DNA is TGTGCCAGTAGTATTACTAGCGGGGGACACACAGATACGCAGTATTTT.

This clonotype was found many times. The chain has TRBV20-1 and TRBJ2-3, with unresolved D. CDR1 DFQATT and CDR2 SNEGSKA come from the germline V gene (reference sequence). V gave up 6 bases and J gave up 6 bases, with 13 bases separating them. This CDR3 contains 12 residues. The chain's CDR3 is CSAVPGADTQYF. For the CDR3, the DNA is TGCAGTGCGGTCCCGGGCGCCGATACGCAGTATTTT.

J is TRBJ1-5 and V is TRBV15; D ambiguous. Germline assignment: CDR1 LNHNV and CDR2 YYDKDF (reference sequence). Between the trimmed V and J ends, which lost 5 bases and 7 bases, there was a span of 27 bases. This CDR3 is 18 amino acids long. Here the CDR3 DNA reads TGTGCCACCAGCGGGCTTCGGGTCGGGAGGAGTTACGAGCAGCCCCAGCATTTT. This sequence encodes CATSGLRVGRSYEQPQHF.

The rearrangement links TRBV11-2 to TRBJ2-3; D call uncertain. V was pared by 5 bases and J by 0 bases, with 12 bases between. Per the germline V gene, CDR1 is SGHAT and CDR2 is FQNNGV. This CDR3 region has 15 residues. CDR3 nucleotides: TGTGCCAGCAGCGAGCAGGATCTTAGCACAGATACGCAGTATTTT. Protein sequence: CASSEQDLSTDTQYF.

This rearrangement joins TRBV29-1 to TRBJ1-5; 7 bases align to TRBD1. CDR1 is SQVTM and CDR2 is ANQGSEA in the germline V gene. The V gene end was trimmed by 5 bases and the J gene end by 0 bases; junction bases not matched to a gene: 13. The CDR3 sequence is 17 residues long. CDR3 sequence: CSVREQGPTYSNQPQHF. CDR3 nucleotides: TGCAGCGTTAGAGAACAGGGGCCTACGTATAGCAATCAGCCCCAGCATTTT.

This clonotype has just one count. No conserved phenylalanine or tryptophan ends this CDR3, so it is likely a read error. The chain is built from TRBV2 and TRBJ2-3; 10 nucleotides align to TRBD2. Per germline, CDR1 SNHLY and CDR2 FYNNEI. The CDR3 has 16 amino acids. J was trimmed by 2 bases and V by 6 bases; bases with no gene match: 8. In nucleotides, the CDR3 is TGTGCCAGCAGGGTTGAACTAGCGGGGAACACAGATACGCAGTATTTA. Its translation: CASRVELAGNTDTQYL.

This chain uses TRBV6-4 with TRBJ1-2; perhaps TRBD1 as D (5 bases). The germline V gene has CDR1 MRHNA and CDR2 SNTAGT. CDR3 length: 14 amino acids. V was clipped by 4 bases and J by 8 bases, with 17 bases between them. The CDR3: CASSAWTGTGGYTF. The CDR3 DNA is TGTGCCAGCAGTGCCTGGACGGGGACGGGGGGCTACACCTTC.

Comments on this clonotype: Just one base apart from a much larger clone, this may be a read error. The chain employs TRBV11-2 and TRBJ1-2; TRBD1 agrees at 8 bases. The CDR3 is made up of 14 amino acids. The germline V gene has CDR1 SGHAT and CDR2 FQNNGV. Unmatched junction bases numbered 11, after V lost 6 bases and J lost 8 bases. The CDR3 bases are TGTGCCAGCAGTTACCCAGGGGGCGCGGGGGGCTACACCTTC. Translating gives CASSYPGGAGGYTF.

On this clonotype: The conserved phenylalanine or tryptophan normally closing the CDR3 is absent here, so this likely arose from a read error. The limits of the CDR3 on the DNA are not certain, so only TCRdb's listed CDR3 is given. V and J are TRBV7-9 and TRBJ2-7; the tabulated D call, TRBD1, remains unverified against the DNA. Germline V gene data show CDR1 as SEHNR and CDR2 as FQNEAQ (reference sequence). The CDR3 is 8 residues long, counting both termini. This CDR3 is CASSSGRT.

This clonotype was seen at least ten times. The chain recombines TRBV7-3 with TRBJ2-1; perhaps D is TRBD1 or TRBD2 (6 bases each). CDR1 SGHTA and CDR2 FQGTGA come from the germline V gene. Trimming removed 5 bases from V and 8 bases from J, with 13 bases in between. The CDR3 runs 13 residues. DNA for the CDR3: TGTGCCAGCAGCCCGAACAGGGACTATGAGCAGTTCTTC. Amino acids: CASSPNRDYEQFF.

As regards this clonotype: The CDR3 carries no conserved terminal phenylalanine or tryptophan, so it likely arises from a read error. This rearrangement joins TRBV20-1 to TRBJ1-1, with no clear D. The CDR3 has 13 amino acids. Germline CDR1 and CDR2: DFQATT and SNEGSKA (reference sequence). V lost 5 bases to trimming and J lost 3 bases, with 13 bases between them. The CDR3 DNA follows: TGCAGTGCTGCGAGACCGCTGGACACTGAAGCTTTCTCT. As protein: CSAARPLDTEAFS.

This clonotype was counted ten times or more. The CDR3: CASSPSGTSGGLTYEQYF. Here the CDR3 DNA reads TGTGCCAGCAGCCCCAGTGGGACTAGCGGGGGGCTCACCTACGAGCAGTACTTC. J is TRBJ2-7 and V is TRBV7-3, with 15 bases that match TRBD2. Germline lookup yields CDR1 SGHTA and CDR2 FQGTGA. After removal of 5 bases from V and 2 bases from J, the junction contained 10 bases not matched to a gene. This CDR3 region has 18 residues.

This clonotype showed up many times. CDR3 in amino acids: CSVILDPLNEQFF. In DNA, the CDR3 is TGCAGCGTTATCCTGGATCCTCTCAATGAGCAGTTCTTC. The chain couples TRBV29-1 to TRBJ2-1; D unclear. The germline gives CDR1 SQVTM, CDR2 ANQGSEA. The CDR3 has 13 residues. Trimming pared 5 bases from V and 6 bases from J, leaving 14 bases between.